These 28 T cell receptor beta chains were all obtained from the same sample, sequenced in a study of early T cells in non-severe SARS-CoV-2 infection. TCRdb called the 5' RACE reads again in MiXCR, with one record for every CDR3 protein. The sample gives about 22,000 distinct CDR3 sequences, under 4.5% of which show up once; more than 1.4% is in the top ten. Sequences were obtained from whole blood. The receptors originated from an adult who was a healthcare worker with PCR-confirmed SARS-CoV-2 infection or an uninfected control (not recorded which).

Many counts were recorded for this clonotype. The CDR3 sequence is CASSSSANGELFF. The CDR3 bases are TGTGCCAGCAGCTCTAGCGCGAACGGGGAGCTGTTTTTT. V is TRBV7-2 and J is TRBJ2-2, with D possibly matching TRBD2 (6 bases). The V end lost 4 bases, the J end lost 7 bases, and 10 bases lay between the germline ends. CDR3 length: 13 amino acids. The germline V gene has CDR1 SGHTA and CDR2 FQGNSA.

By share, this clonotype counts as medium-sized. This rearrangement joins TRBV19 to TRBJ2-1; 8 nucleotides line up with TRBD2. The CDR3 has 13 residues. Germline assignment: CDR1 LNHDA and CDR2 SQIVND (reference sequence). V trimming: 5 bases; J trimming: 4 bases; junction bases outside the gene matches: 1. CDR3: CASSGGGYNEQFF. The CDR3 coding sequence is TGTGCCAGTAGTGGCGGGGGGTACAATGAGCAGTTCTTC.

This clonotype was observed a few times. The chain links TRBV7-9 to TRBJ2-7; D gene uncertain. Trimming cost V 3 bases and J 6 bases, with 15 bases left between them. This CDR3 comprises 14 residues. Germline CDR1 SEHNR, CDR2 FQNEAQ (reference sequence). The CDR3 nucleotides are TGTGCCAGCAGCTTTCAGTCTGCTACGAGCGAGCAGTACTTC. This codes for CASSFQSATSEQYF.

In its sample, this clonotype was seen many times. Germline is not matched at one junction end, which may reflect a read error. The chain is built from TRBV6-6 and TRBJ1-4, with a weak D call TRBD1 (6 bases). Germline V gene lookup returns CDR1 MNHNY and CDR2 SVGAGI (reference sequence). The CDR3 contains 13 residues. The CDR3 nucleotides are TGTGCCAGCAGCCGCTTTGAGGGGGATCGGCCCGTATTT. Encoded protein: CASSRFEGDRPVF.

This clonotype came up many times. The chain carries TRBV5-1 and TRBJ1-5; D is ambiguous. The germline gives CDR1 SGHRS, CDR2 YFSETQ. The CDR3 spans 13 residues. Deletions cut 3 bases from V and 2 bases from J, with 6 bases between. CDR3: CASSSEGNQPQHF. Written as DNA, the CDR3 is TGCGCCAGCAGCTCGGAAGGCAATCAGCCCCAGCATTTT. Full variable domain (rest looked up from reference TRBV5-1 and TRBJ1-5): KAGVTQTPRYLIKTRGQQVTLSCSPISGHRSVSWYQQTPGQGLQFLFEYFSETQRNKGNFPGRFSGRQFSNSRSEMNVSTLELGDSALYLCASSSEGNQPQHFGDGTRLSIL.

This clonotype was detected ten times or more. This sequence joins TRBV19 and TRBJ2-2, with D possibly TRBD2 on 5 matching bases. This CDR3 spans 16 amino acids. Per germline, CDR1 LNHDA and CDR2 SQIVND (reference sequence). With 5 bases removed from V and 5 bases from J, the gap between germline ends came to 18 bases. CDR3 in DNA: TGTGCCAGTAGTTCCGCAGGAGGATCGTGGACCGGGGAGCTGTTTTTT. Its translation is CASSSAGGSWTGELFF.

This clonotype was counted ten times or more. The CDR3 spells CASSYSIGQEPLWGYTF. CDR3 coding DNA: TGTGCCAGCAGTTACTCGATCGGACAAGAACCCCTCTGGGGCTACACCTTC. The chain joins TRBV6-2 or TRBV6-3 to TRBJ1-2, with a tentative D call TRBD1 (5 bases). Per the germline V gene, CDR1 is MNHEY and CDR2 is SVGEGT. CDR3 length equals 17 residues. The germline V and J ends were trimmed by 0 bases and 8 bases, with 22 bases remaining between them.

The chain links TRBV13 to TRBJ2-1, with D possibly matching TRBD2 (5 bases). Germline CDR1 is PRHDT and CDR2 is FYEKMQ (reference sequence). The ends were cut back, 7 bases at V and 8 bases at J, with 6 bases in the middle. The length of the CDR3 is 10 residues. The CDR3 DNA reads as TGTGCCAGCACGGGGTATGAGCAGTTCTTC. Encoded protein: CASTGYEQFF.

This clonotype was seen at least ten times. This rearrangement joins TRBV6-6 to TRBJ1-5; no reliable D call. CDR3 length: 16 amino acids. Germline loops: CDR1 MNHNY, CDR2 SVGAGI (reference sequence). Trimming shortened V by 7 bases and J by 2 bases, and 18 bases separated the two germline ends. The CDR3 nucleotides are TGTGCCAGCACAACACCCTCGGCAGCGGGCAATCAGCCCCAGCATTTT. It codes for CASTTPSAAGNQPQHF.

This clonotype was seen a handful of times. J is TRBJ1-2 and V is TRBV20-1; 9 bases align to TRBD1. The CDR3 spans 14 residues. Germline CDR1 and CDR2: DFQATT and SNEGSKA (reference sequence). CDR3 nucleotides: TGCAGAGGGACAGGGCTCCCTCCTAACTATGGCTACACCTTC. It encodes CRGTGLPPNYGYTF.

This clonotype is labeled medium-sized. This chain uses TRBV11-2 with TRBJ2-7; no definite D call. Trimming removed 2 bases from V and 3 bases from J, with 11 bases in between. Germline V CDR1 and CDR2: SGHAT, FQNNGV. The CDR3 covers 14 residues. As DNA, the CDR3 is TGTGCCAGCAGCTTATATGGGATAGGCTACGAGCAGTACTTC. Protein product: CASSLYGIGYEQYF.

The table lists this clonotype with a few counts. The CDR3 DNA is TGCGCCAGCAGCCAAGAAGAAGGGGGCGTTGGCCGCTACACCTTC. This codes for CASSQEEGGVGRYTF. This chain joins TRBV4-3 and TRBJ1-2; TRBD1 matches 7 bases. The CDR3 length is 15 residues. J gave up 9 bases and V 0 bases, and 10 bases lay outside the gene matches. The germline CDR1 and CDR2 sequences are LGHNA and YSLEER.

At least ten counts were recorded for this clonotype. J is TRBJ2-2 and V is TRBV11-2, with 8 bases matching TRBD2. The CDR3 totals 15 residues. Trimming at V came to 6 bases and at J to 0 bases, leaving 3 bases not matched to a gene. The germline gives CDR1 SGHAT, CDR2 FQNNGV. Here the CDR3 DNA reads TGTGCCAGCAGGGTAGCGGGGACGAACACCGGGGAGCTGTTTTTT. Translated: CASRVAGTNTGELFF.

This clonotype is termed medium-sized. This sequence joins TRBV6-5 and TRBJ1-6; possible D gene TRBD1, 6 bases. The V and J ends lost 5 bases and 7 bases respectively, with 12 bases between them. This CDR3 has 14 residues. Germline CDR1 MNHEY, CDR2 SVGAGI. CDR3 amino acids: CASSAGVGNSPLHF. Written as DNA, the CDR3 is TGTGCCAGCAGTGCAGGGGTCGGAAATTCACCCCTCCACTTT.

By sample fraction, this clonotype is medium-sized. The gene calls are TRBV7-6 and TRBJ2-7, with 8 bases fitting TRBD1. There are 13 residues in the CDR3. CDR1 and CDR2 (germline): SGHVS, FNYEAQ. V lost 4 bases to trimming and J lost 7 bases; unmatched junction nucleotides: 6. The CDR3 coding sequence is TGTGCCAGCAGCTCGAGACAGGGGCGGGAGCAGTACTTC. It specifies CASSSRQGREQYF.

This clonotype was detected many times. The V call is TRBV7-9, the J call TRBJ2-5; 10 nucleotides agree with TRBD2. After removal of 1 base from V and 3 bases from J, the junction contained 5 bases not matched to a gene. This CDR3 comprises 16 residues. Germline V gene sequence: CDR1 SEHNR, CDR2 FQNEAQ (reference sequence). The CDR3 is CASSLVGTSEEETQYF. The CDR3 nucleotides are TGTGCCAGCAGCTTAGTGGGGACTAGCGAGGAAGAGACCCAGTACTTC.

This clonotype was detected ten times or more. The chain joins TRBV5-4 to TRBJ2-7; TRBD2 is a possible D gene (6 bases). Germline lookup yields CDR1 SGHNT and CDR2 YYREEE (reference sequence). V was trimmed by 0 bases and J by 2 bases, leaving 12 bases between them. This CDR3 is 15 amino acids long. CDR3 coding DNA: TGTGCCAGCAGCTTGGCTCCGGGGGAGACCTACGAGCAGTACTTC. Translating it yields CASSLAPGETYEQYF.

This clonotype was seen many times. This CDR3 reads CASSLKGNTIYF. Here the CDR3 DNA reads TGTGCCAGCAGCTTAAAGGGAAACACCATATATTTT. The chain joins TRBV7-9 to TRBJ1-3; unclear D gene. CDR1 is SEHNR and CDR2 is FQNEAQ in the germline V gene (reference sequence). Trimming pared 2 bases from V and 4 bases from J, leaving 3 bases between. There are 12 residues in the CDR3. The full variable domain, in which reference TRBV7-9 and TRBJ1-3 provide the parts outside the CDR3, is DTGVSQNPRHKITKRGQNVTFRCDPISEHNRLYWYRQTLGQGPEFLTYFQNEAQLEKSRLLSDRFSAERPKGSFSTLEIQRTEQGDSAMYLCASSLKGNTIYFGEGSWLTVV.

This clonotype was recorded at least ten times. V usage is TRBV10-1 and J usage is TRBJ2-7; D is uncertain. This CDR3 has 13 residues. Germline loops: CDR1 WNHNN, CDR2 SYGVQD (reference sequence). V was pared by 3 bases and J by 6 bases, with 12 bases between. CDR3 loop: CASSEGQIGEQYF. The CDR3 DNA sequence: TGCGCCAGCAGTGAAGGGCAGATTGGCGAGCAGTACTTC.

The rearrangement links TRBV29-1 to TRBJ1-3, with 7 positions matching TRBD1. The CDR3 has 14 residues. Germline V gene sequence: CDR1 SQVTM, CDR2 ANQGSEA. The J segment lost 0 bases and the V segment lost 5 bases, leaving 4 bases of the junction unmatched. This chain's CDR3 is CSVTGEGSGNTIYF. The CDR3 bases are TGCAGCGTTACAGGGGAGGGCTCTGGAAACACCATATATTTT.

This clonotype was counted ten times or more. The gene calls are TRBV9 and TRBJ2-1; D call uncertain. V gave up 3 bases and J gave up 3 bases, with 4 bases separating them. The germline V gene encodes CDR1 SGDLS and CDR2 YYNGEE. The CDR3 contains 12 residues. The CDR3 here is CASSAYYNEQFF. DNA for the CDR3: TGTGCCAGCAGCGCCTACTACAATGAGCAGTTCTTC.

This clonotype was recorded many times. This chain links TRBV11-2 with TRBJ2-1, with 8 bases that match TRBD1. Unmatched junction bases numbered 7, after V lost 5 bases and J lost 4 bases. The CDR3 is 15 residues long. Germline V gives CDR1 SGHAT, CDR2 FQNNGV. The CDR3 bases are TGTGCCAGCAGCCGGCGACAGGGGTATTACAATGAGCAGTTCTTC. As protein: CASSRRQGYYNEQFF.

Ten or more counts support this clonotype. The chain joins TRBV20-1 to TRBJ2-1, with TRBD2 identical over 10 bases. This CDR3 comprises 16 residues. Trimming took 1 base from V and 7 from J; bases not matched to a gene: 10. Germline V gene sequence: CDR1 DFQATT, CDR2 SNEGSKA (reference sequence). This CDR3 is CSARATAGGPRNEQFF. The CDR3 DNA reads TGCAGTGCTAGAGCGACAGCGGGGGGGCCTCGGAATGAGCAGTTCTTC.

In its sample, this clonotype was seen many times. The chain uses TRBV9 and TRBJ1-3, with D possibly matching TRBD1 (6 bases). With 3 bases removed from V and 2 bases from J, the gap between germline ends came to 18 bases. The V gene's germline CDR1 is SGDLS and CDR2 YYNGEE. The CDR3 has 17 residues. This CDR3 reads CASSALQGVVAGNTIYF. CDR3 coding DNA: TGTGCCAGCAGCGCGCTACAGGGAGTTGTGGCTGGAAACACCATATATTTT.

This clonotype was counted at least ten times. The DNA of the CDR3 is TGTGCCAGCAGGGGAACAGGGGGCTTGGGAACTGAAGCTTTCTTT. Protein product: CASRGTGGLGTEAFF. This chain joins TRBV6-5 and TRBJ1-1; 9 bases are shared with TRBD1. Germline trimming cut 6 bases from V and 5 bases from J; bases unmatched to any gene: 10. Germline lookup yields CDR1 MNHEY and CDR2 SVGAGI. The CDR3 spans 15 residues.

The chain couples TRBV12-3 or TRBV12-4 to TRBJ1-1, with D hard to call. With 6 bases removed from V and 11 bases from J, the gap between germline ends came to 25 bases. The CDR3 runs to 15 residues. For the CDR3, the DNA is TGTGCCAGCAGCCCTTCCGGACTCCCCTCCAGGAGGGCTTTCTTT. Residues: CASSPSGLPSRRAFF.

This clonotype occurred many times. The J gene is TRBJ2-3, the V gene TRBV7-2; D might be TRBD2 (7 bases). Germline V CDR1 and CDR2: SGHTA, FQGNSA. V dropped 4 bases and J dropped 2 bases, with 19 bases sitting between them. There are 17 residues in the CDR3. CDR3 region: CASSSTLRRGLTDTQYF. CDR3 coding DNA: TGTGCCAGCAGCTCAACCCTAAGGCGGGGGCTCACAGATACGCAGTATTTT.

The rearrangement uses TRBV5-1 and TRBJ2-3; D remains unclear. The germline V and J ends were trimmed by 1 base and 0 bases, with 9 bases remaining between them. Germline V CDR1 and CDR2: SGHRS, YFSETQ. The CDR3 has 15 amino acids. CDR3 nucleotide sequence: TGCGCCAGCAGCTTGCTGAGCGCTAGCACAGATACGCAGTATTTT. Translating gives CASSLLSASTDTQYF.